Listed below are T cell receptor beta chains from one sample, sequenced in a study of shared clonotypes between healthy human individuals. The table came from immunoSEQ multiplex PCR; TCRdb's copy has only in-frame clones and leaves some out. The sample comprises around 2,000,000 clones, about 95% of which are singletons, and 1% to 1.5% rests with the top ten. The sample comprised naive CD8+ T cells sorted from blood. These receptors originate from a man aged 18 to 30 in good health. Each CDR3 is given with its conserved first and last residue. D genes are given only for firm matches. Clone size is shown for a subset of rows, as once, few, many or a class of expanded clone.

few	TRBD2	TRBV29-1	TRBJ2-2	TGCAGCGTTGAACTAGCGGGACAGAACACCGGGGAGCTGTTTTTT	CSVELAGQNTGELFF
.	.	TRBV15	TRBJ1-5	TGTGCCACCAGCAGAGATTCCCCTCATCAGCCCCAGCATTTT	CATSRDSPHQPQHF
once	TRBD1	TRBV5-6	TRBJ2-2	TGTGCCAGCAGCCCCAGGACAGGGCCCGGCGGGGAGCTGTTTTTT	CASSPRTGPGGELFF
.	TRBD2	TRBV5-4	TRBJ2-3	TGTGCCAGCAGCTGGGGGGGGGTCACAGATACGCAGTATTTT	CASSWGGVTDTQYF
.	TRBD2	TRBV19	TRBJ2-3	TGTGCCAGTAGTATAGGAGCGGGGGGAGATAGAGATACGCAGTATTTT	CASSIGAGGDRDTQYF
.	TRBD1	TRBV7-9	TRBJ1-2	TGTGCCAGCAGCCCATCGGGACAGGCCTATGGCTACACCTTC	CASSPSGQAYGYTF
.	.	TRBV4-3	TRBJ1-2	TGCGCCAGCAGCCAAGTTATAACAGATCTCTATGGCTACACCTTC	CASSQVITDLYGYTF
.	.	TRBV10-2	TRBJ1-1	TGCGCCAGCAGTGACTGGACGGCGAACACTGAAGCTTTCTTT	CASSDWTANTEAFF
once	.	TRBV28	TRBJ1-2	TGTGCCAGCACCTACGTAGGCGGCAACTATGGCTACACCTTC	CASTYVGGNYGYTF
.	.	TRBV7-9	TRBJ2-1	TGTGCCAGCAGAAACACCGGGAGCAATGAGCAGTTCTTC	CASRNTGSNEQFF
.	.	TRBV10-1	TRBJ2-4	TGCGCCAGCAGTGAAGGCGGCCCTCAGTACTTC	CASSEGGPQYF
.	TRBD1	TRBV10-3	TRBJ1-1	TGTGCCATCAGTGATCCCGGGACAGGGAACACTGAAGCTTTCTTT	CAISDPGTGNTEAFF
.	.	TRBV11-2	TRBJ2-7	TGTGCCAGCAGCCCCGACTACGAGCAGTACTTC	CASSPDYEQYF
.	TRBD1	TRBV14	TRBJ2-7	TGTGCCAGCAGCCAAGATACCCCCGGGACAGGGGTCTACGAGCAGTACTTC	CASSQDTPGTGVYEQYF
.	.	TRBV6-6	TRBJ2-7	TGTGCCAGCAGTTTCTCCCCGGGGGACGAGCAGTACTTC	CASSFSPGDEQYF
.	.	TRBV5-6	TRBJ1-3	TGTGCCAGCAGCATAGGCGGGGGGACTGGAAACACCATATATTTT	CASSIGGGTGNTIYF
once	TRBD2	TRBV4-1	TRBJ2-7	TGCGCCAGCAGTCAAGAGCAGCGGGGGTTCACCTACGAGCAGTACTTC	CASSQEQRGFTYEQYF
once	.	TRBV5-1	TRBJ1-4	TGCGCCAGCAGCTTGGGATCTAATGAAAAACTGTTTTTT	CASSLGSNEKLFF
.	TRBD2	TRBV15	TRBJ2-1	TGTGCCACAACACTAGCGGGAGTGGGCAATGAGCAGTTCTTC	CATTLAGVGNEQFF
.	.	TRBV30	TRBJ1-1	TGTGCCTGGAAGTTCTTGAACACTGAAGCTTTCTTT	CAWKFLNTEAFF
.	.	TRBV7-9	TRBJ2-1	TGTGCCAGCAGCCCTATCAATGAGCAGTTCTTC	CASSPINEQFF
.	.	TRBV27	TRBJ1-5	TGTGCCAGCAGTTACAGATATAGCAATCAGCCCCAGCATTTT	CASSYRYSNQPQHF
.	.	TRBV9	TRBJ2-1	TGTGCCAGCAGCGTAGAGTCAGCTGCCACCTACAATGAGCAGTTCTTC	CASSVESAATYNEQFF
.	.	TRBV2	TRBJ2-3	TGTGCCAGCAGTGAGAACTGGAGGGAGGCCTACACAGATACGCAGTATTTT	CASSENWREAYTDTQYF
.	.	TRBV2	TRBJ2-7	TGTGCCAGCAGTGTGGTAGTTTACGAGCAGTACTTC	CASSVVVYEQYF
.	.	TRBV4-1	TRBJ1-2	TGCGCCAGCAGCCAAGTCACAGGTGGCTACACCTTC	CASSQVTGGYTF
once	.	TRBV5-5	TRBJ2-3	TGTGCCAGCAGCCTGTCGGTTCCAGATACGCAGTATTTT	CASSLSVPDTQYF
.	.	TRBV19	TRBJ1-1	TGTGCCAGTCTTAGTCAGGGGCTTACTGAAGCTTTCTTT	CASLSQGLTEAFF
.	.	TRBV11-2	TRBJ2-5	TGTGCCAGCAGCTTATCGGGCAGCGGGCCCCCTCAAGAGACCCAGTACTTC	CASSLSGSGPPQETQYF
.	.	TRBV7-9	TRBJ2-7	TGTGCCAGCAGCTGGGGGGCATCCTACGAGCAGTACTTC	CASSWGASYEQYF
.	.	TRBV6-5	TRBJ2-7	TGTGCCAGCAGTTACTTTCAGGGGGGCTACGAGCAGTACTTC	CASSYFQGGYEQYF
.	.	TRBV7-2	TRBJ2-7	TGTGCCAGCAGCTTGGTACGGAGCTCCTACGAGCAGTACTTC	CASSLVRSSYEQYF
once	TRBD2	TRBV5-1	TRBJ2-1	TGCGCCAGCAGCCCCAGGGGACTAGCGGATGGATACAATGAGCAGTTCTTC	CASSPRGLADGYNEQFF
.	.	TRBV12-1	TRBJ2-1	TGTGCCAGCAGCTCCACCCCCGGGACTAGCGGGGGGTCCCTCTCTTACAATGAGCAGTTCTTC	CASSSTPGTSGGSLSYNEQFF
.	.	TRBV28	TRBJ1-5	TGTGCCTCCTCCGGGAGCGTTGAGGACGGAAATCAGCCCCAGCATTTT	CASSGSVEDGNQPQHF
.	.	TRBV27	TRBJ2-3	TGTGCCAGCAGTCCTCGTCTTAGCACAGATACGCAGTATTTT	CASSPRLSTDTQYF
.	.	TRBV4-1	TRBJ1-2	TGCGCCAGCAGCCCCTTGGAGGCCGCAAACTATGGCTACACCTTC	CASSPLEAANYGYTF
.	.	TRBV7-2	TRBJ1-5	TGTGCCAGCAGCTTCGGGCACCCGAATCAGCCCCAGCATTTT	CASSFGHPNQPQHF
.	.	TRBV27	TRBJ1-2	TGTGCCAGCAGTTTATTAACAGGGAACGGCTACACCTTC	CASSLLTGNGYTF
.	.	TRBV7-9	TRBJ2-7	TGTGCCAGCAGCCCGATGCCTTACGAGCAGTACTTC	CASSPMPYEQYF
.	.	TRBV7-9	TRBJ1-4	TGTGCCAGCAGCTTATTCGTGGGTCCGTCAGCAACTAATGAAAAACTGTTTTTT	CASSLFVGPSATNEKLFF
.	.	TRBV6-5	TRBJ1-5	TGTGCCAGCAGTCCCCAGGGATTTAGCAATCAGCCCCAGCATTTT	CASSPQGFSNQPQHF
.	.	TRBV27	TRBJ2-7	TGTGCCAGCAGTTTGGGGGCAGGGGCGGCCTACGAGCAGTACTTC	CASSLGAGAAYEQYF
.	TRBD1	TRBV7-9	TRBJ2-7	TGTGCCAGCAGCGGACCGGGACAGGGGGCGTTCGGGGTCTACGAGCAGTACTTC	CASSGPGQGAFGVYEQYF
.	.	TRBV6-1	TRBJ1-1	TGTGCCAGCAGAGCCTCCGTGTGGACTGAAGCTTTCTTT	CASRASVWTEAFF
.	.	TRBV11-2	TRBJ2-5	TGTGCCAGCAGCTTCGAGACCCAGTACTTC	CASSFETQYF